This T cell receptor (beta chain) appears in the sequencing data of a study of blood T cells in healthy people across ages. Study as a whole: The template switching approach captured approximately one barcoded beta molecule for every two T cells.

This clonotype was seen only once. Because the CDR3 is missing its conserved closing phenylalanine or tryptophan, this is likely a read error. Germline V gene lookup returns CDR1 MNHNS and CDR2 SASEGT. V was pared by 4 bases and J by 5 bases, with 20 bases between. The CDR3 covers 16 residues. A second PCR, run for 7 to 11 cycles, used a sample-barcoded 5' primer plus a J-beta primer mix. MiXCR, applied by TCRdb to the 5' RACE reads, yields one record per CDR3 protein. This sample has about 650,000 distinct CDR3 sequences; about 30% occur once, and the top ten carry 15%. At least 6 micrograms of total RNA were extracted per sample.

Sequencing was carried out using blood. This sequence originates from a woman older than 75 in good health. This chain joins TRBV6-1 and TRBJ1-1; weak D call: TRBD1 (6 bases). CDR3 sequence (DNA): TGTGCCAGCAGTGCAGACTGGGGGGCCGGGCGAACTGAAGCTTTCTGT. Amino acids: CASSADWGAGRTEAFC.